This T cell receptor (beta chain) originates from a study of cytomegalovirus exposure and HLA in healthy donors. The study, taken as a whole, reports: Researchers reported from a later analysis that most CMV-associated TCR beta chains appeared HLA-restricted. About 87% or about 30% of the time was how often most TCR beta V segments were productive, according to an earlier analysis. The study flagged some 170 TCR beta chains as cytomegalovirus-associated.

Details on this clone: What it binds is not known.

Vbeta (60) and Jbeta (13) primers were used in the PCR. Using immunoSEQ multiplex PCR, the repertoire was profiled, and TCRdb retains in-frame clones only, with some absent. The data hold fewer than 200,000 clones, with over 75% observed a single time. Material: PBMCs. This clonotype was sampled from a woman in her fifties or sixties in good health and CMV-seropositive.

The CDR3 nucleotides are TGTGCCAGCAGTTGGACTAGCGGGAGCTACGAGCAGTACTTC. It encodes CASSWTSGSYEQYF. This sequence joins TRBV27 and TRBJ2-7; 13 bases align to TRBD2. The CDR3 has 14 residues. Looked up from germline, CDR1 is MNHEY and CDR2 is SMNVEV (reference sequence). V gave up 4 bases and J gave up 3 bases; unmatched junction bases: 0.